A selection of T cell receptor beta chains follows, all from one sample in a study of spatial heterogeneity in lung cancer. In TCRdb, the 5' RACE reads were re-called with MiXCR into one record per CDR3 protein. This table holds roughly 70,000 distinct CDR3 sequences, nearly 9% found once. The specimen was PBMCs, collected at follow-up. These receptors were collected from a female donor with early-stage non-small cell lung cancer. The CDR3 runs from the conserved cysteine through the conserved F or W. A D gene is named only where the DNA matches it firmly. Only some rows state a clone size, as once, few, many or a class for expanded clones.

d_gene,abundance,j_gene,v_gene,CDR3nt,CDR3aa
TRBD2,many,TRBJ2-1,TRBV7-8,TGTGCCAGCACTCACAACGCGGGAGGGCCGGATCTTCTCTTC,CASTHNAGGPDLLF
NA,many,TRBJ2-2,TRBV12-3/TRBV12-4,TGTGCCAGCAGGGGAAGCGGCCCCGGGGAGCTGTTTTTT,CASRGSGPGELFF
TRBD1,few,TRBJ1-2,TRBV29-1,TGCAGCGGTTACAGGGGAAACGGCTACACCTTC,CSGYRGNGYTF
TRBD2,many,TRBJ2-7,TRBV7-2,TGTGCCAGCAGCTCAGACGGCGGGAGGGCCTACGAGCAGTACTTC,CASSSDGGRAYEQYF
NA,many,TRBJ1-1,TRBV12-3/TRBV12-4,TGTGCCAGCAGTTTAACACTGGCTTTCTTT,CASSLTLAFF
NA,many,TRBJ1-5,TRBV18,TGTGCCAGCTCACCACCAGGGACTTATCAGCCCCAGCATTTT,CASSPPGTYQPQHF
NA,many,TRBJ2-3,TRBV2,TGTGCCAGCACCTGGACAGCTTCACCAGATACGCAGTATTTT,CASTWTASPDTQYF
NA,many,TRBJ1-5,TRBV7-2,TGTGCCAGCAGCTTCGACGGTAGCAATCAGCCCCAGCATTTT,CASSFDGSNQPQHF
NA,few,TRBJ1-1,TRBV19,TGTGCCAGTAGTATGGGGGTGCAAGCTTTCTTT,CASSMGVQAFF
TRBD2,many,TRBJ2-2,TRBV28,TGTGCCAGCGGGACTAGCGGGAGGATGGACACCGGGGAGCTGTTTTTT,CASGTSGRMDTGELFF
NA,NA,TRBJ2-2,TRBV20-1,TGCAGTGCTAGAGTCGGCGGGAAGGACGGGGAGCTGTTTTTT,CSARVGGKDGELFF
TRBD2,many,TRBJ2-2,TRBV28,TGTGCCAGCAGTTTCTCGAGCGGGAGGGCGGACGGGGAGCTGTTTTTT,CASSFSSGRADGELFF
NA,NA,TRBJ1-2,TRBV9,TGTGCCAGCAGCACTCAGGACGGGAACTATGGCTACACCTTC,CASSTQDGNYGYTF
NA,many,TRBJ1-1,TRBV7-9,TGTGCCAGCAGCCCCCAGGGGAATACTGAAGCTTTCTTT,CASSPQGNTEAFF
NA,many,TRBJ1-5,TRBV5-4,TGTGCCAGCAGCCCCGGACCTTATCAGCCCCAGCATTTT,CASSPGPYQPQHF
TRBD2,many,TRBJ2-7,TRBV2,TGTGCCAGCACGCGAGGGACTAGCGGGAGCGCCGAGCAGTACTTC,CASTRGTSGSAEQYF
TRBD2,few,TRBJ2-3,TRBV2,TGTGCCAGCAGGACAGAAGGGACTAGCGGGAGTAGCACAGATACGCAGTATTTT,CASRTEGTSGSSTDTQYF
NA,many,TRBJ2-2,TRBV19,TGTGCCAGTAGTATTAGTTCGGGCACCGGGGAGCTGTTTTTT,CASSISSGTGELFF
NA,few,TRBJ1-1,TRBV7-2,TGTGCCAGCAGCTTAGATCCAGGGAGGGGTGAAGCTTTCTTT,CASSLDPGRGEAFF
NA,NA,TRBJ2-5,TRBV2,TGTGCCAGCCTGTTGGTTCTTTCGGGGGAGACCCAGTACTTC,CASLLVLSGETQYF
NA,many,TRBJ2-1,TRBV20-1,TGCAGTGCTAGAGATACCCGTGAGCAGTTCTTC,CSARDTREQFF
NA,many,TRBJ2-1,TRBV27,TGTGCCAGCAGTTTATCCTTTAGAAGGGAGCACGATGAGCAGTTCTTC,CASSLSFRREHDEQFF
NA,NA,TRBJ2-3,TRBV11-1,TGTGCCAGCAGCGAAAACAGGGTTGTGGATACGCAGTATTTT,CASSENRVVDTQYF
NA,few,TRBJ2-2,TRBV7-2,TGTGCCAGCAGCTTTAAGAACACCGGGGAGCTGTTTTTT,CASSFKNTGELFF
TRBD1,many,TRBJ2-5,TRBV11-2,TGTGCCAGCAGCCAAGGACAGGGACAAGAGACCCAGTACTTC,CASSQGQGQETQYF
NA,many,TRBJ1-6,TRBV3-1,TGTGCCAGCAGCCAGGCGGAGACACCCCTCCACTTT,CASSQAETPLHF
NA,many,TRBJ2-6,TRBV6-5,TGTGCCAGCAGGCCGCGGGCTGATGGTGGGGCCAACGTCCTGACTTTC,CASRPRADGGANVLTF
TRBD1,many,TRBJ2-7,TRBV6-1,TGTGCCAGCAGTGAAGCAGAGACAGGGGGATACGAGCAGTACTTC,CASSEAETGGYEQYF
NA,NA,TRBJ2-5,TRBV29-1,TGTACGATCGGCAGGGGTGGGAAGACCCAGTACTTC,CTIGRGGKTQYF
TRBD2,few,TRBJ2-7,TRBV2,TGTGCCAGCAGTGAAGGTGGGGCTAGCGGGAGTGAGCAGTACTTC,CASSEGGASGSEQYF
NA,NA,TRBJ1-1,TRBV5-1,TGCGCCAGCAGCTTGGTGGGCCGGGGCGCTGAAGCTTTCTTT,CASSLVGRGAEAFF
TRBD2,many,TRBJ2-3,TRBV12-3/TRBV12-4,TGTGCCAGCAGTTTCACTAGCGCGCTGAACTGGCAGTATTTT,CASSFTSALNWQYF
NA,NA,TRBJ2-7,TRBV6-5,TGTGCCAGCAGAGAAAACGGGGTATACGAGCAGTACTTC,CASRENGVYEQYF
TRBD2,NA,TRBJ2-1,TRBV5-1,TGCGCCAGCAGCGGGACTAGGGCCAATGAGCAGTTCTTC,CASSGTRANEQFF
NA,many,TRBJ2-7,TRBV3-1,TGTGCCAGCAGCCAAGATCTCGTCCTCGTCCAGCAGTACTTC,CASSQDLVLVQQYF
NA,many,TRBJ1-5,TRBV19,TGTGCCAGTAGGACGGGGCAGAGCAATCAGCCCCAGCATTTT,CASRTGQSNQPQHF
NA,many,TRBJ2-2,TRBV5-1,TGCGCCAGCAGCTTGGAATCAGGGCGAGGCGGGGAGCTGTTTTTT,CASSLESGRGGELFF
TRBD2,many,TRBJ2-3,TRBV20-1,TGCAGTGCTAGAAACCAGAGGGCGGGAGAGGCGCAGTATTTT,CSARNQRAGEAQYF
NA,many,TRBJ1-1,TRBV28,TGTGCCAGCAGTTGGGGTTTCGGTGAAGCTTTCTTT,CASSWGFGEAFF
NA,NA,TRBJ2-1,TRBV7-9,TGTGCCAGCAGCGACGCCTGGGTTAGCTCCTACAATGAGCAGTTCTTC,CASSDAWVSSYNEQFF
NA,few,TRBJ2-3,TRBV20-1,TGCAGTGCTAGAGATCAGTTGATGGGATCCACAGATACGCAGTATTTT,CSARDQLMGSTDTQYF
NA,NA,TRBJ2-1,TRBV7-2,TGTGCCAGCAGCTTAGCGGGAGCGACCTACAATGAGCAGTTCTTC,CASSLAGATYNEQFF
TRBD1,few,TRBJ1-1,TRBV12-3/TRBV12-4,TGTGCCAGCAGTTTAGGGCAGGGGGTGGACACTGAAGCTTTCTTT,CASSLGQGVDTEAFF
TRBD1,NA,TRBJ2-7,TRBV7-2,TGTGCCAGCAGCCTCCAGGGGGACCTCTACGAGCAGTACTTC,CASSLQGDLYEQYF
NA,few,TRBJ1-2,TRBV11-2,TGTGCCAGCAGTTCGCACAGGATCCCAAACTATGGCTACACCTTC,CASSSHRIPNYGYTF
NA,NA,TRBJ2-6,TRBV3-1,TGTGCCAGCATGGCGGGATCGGTGTATGGGGCCAACGTCCTGACTTTC,CASMAGSVYGANVLTF
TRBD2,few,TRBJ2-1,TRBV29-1,TGCAGCGGGGGACTAGCGGGAGGAGAGCAGTTCTTC,CSGGLAGGEQFF
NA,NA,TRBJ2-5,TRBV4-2,TGTGCCAGCAGCCAAGATGGGGACTCCGCGGTGCAAGAGACCCAGTACTTC,CASSQDGDSAVQETQYF
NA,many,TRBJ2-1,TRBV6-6,TGTGCCAGCAGTGATAGCTGGGATGAGCAGTTCTTC,CASSDSWDEQFF
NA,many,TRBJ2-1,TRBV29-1,TGCAGCGGGAACGGACCACCGAGGTATGAGCAGTTCTTC,CSGNGPPRYEQFF
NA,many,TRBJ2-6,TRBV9,TGTGCCAGCAGCGTCCGAGTCTCTGGGGCCAACGTCCTGACTTTC,CASSVRVSGANVLTF
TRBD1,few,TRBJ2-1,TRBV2,TGTGCCAGCAGTTTTTCCGGGACAGGGTCGGGTGAGCAGTTCTTC,CASSFSGTGSGEQFF
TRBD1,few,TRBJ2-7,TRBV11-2,TGTGCCAGCAGCTACCGGGACAGGGTCAACGAGCAGTACTTC,CASSYRDRVNEQYF